These T cell receptor beta chains were read from a single sample in a study of circulating CD8 cells and anti-PD-1 response in melanoma. TCRdb redid the calling of the reads with MiXCR, one entry per CDR3 protein. Altogether 2,000 to 2,500 distinct CDR3 sequences are present, 6.5% to 8.5% being singletons, with the ten largest covering about 8.6%. Sequences were derived from CD8+ T cells from PBMCs, sampled at baseline or after one month of anti-PD-1 therapy (not recorded which). Receptors were obtained from a human donor with melanoma. Both conserved end residues are part of each CDR3. D genes are given only for firm matches. Clone size is stated in some rows and not others, as once, few, many or a class when expanded.

TRBJ2-3 TRBV28 NA medium-sized TGTGCCAGCAGTTTAATTCAACTAGAGACAGATACGCAGTATTTT CASSLIQLETDTQYF
TRBJ2-1 TRBV24-1 NA NA TGTGCCACCAGTGATTTGGAAAGAAGCAATGAGCAGTTCTTC CATSDLERSNEQFF
TRBJ2-3 TRBV11-2 TRBD1 medium-sized TGTGCCAGCAGCTTAGATTCCGGGACAGGGATCACAGATACGCAGTATTTT CASSLDSGTGITDTQYF
TRBJ2-5 TRBV2 TRBD2 medium-sized TGTGCCAGCGGGGGACTAGCGGGTAATCAAGAGACCCAGTACTTC CASGGLAGNQETQYF
TRBJ1-1 TRBV2 TRBD1 large TGTGCCAGCAGTTTCGGGACAGGGGGCCGCACGAACACTGAAGCTTTCTTT CASSFGTGGRTNTEAFF
TRBJ2-2 TRBV7-2 NA medium-sized TGTGCCAGCAGCTACTGGACCGGGGAGCTGTTTTTT CASSYWTGELFF
TRBJ2-3 TRBV27 NA medium-sized TGTGCCGGCAGCATCCAGGGTGGGACGCAGTATTTT CAGSIQGGTQYF
TRBJ2-5 TRBV7-8 TRBD2 few TGTGCCAGCAGCTTCCCCGGGGCGGGGGACCAAGAGACCCAGTACTTC CASSFPGAGDQETQYF
TRBJ2-3 TRBV19 TRBD2 NA TGTGCCAGTAGTATAGGTCTAGCGGACACAGATACGCAGTATTTT CASSIGLADTDTQYF
TRBJ2-7 TRBV7-6 TRBD1 medium-sized TGTGCCAGCAGCTCCGGGACAGACTCCTATGAGCAGTACTTC CASSSGTDSYEQYF
TRBJ1-5 TRBV7-8 TRBD1 medium-sized TGTGCCAGCAGCAACGGACAGGGAAACCAGCCCCAGCATTTT CASSNGQGNQPQHF
TRBJ2-3 TRBV28 NA medium-sized TGTGCCAGCAACATGGGGGACCTTGAAACAGATACGCAGTATTTT CASNMGDLETDTQYF
TRBJ2-5 TRBV28 NA medium-sized TGTGCCAGCAGTTCTGGGGGCCGGGAGACCCAGTACTTC CASSSGGRETQYF
TRBJ2-3 TRBV2 NA medium-sized TGTGCCAGCAGTGATCGGGGCAGCTTCACAGATACGCAGTATTTT CASSDRGSFTDTQYF
TRBJ1-1 TRBV28 NA medium-sized TGTGCCAGCAGGGCGACAGTATCGAACACTGAAGCTTTCTTT CASRATVSNTEAFF
TRBJ2-2 TRBV24-1 NA medium-sized TGTGCCAGGGGCCGGGCTCCTGGGACCGGGGAGCTGTTTTTT CARGRAPGTGELFF
TRBJ2-1 TRBV5-1 NA large TGCGCCAGCAGCCGCACGGGAGCGTCCGGATTCTTC CASSRTGASGFF
TRBJ2-7 TRBV5-5 NA NA TGTGCCAGCAGCCAAACAAGTAGGCGCGAGCAGTACTTC CASSQTSRREQYF
TRBJ2-7 TRBV15 TRBD1 NA TGTGCCACCAGCCTACAGGGGCCACGCGAGCAGTACTTC CATSLQGPREQYF
TRBJ2-3 TRBV2 TRBD2 medium-sized TGTGCCAGCAGCCAAAGCCTAGCGGGGGGAGATACGCAGTATTTT CASSQSLAGGDTQYF
TRBJ1-2 TRBV19 TRBD1 NA TGTGCCAGTAGTTGGACAGGGAATGTTGGCTACACCTTC CASSWTGNVGYTF
TRBJ2-7 TRBV9 NA NA TGTGCCAGCAGCGCAGCGAGCCTGCATGGGGTGGGCGAGCAGTACTTC CASSAASLHGVGEQYF
TRBJ1-6 TRBV7-3 NA medium-sized TGTGCCAGCAGCTTATTCAGGGGTGATAATTCACCCCTCCACTTT CASSLFRGDNSPLHF
TRBJ2-1 TRBV28 NA medium-sized TGTGCCAGCACCCGAGGTTACAATGAGCAGTTCTTC CASTRGYNEQFF
TRBJ1-1 TRBV19 NA medium-sized TGTGCCAGTAGTATTGAACGGAGATCCCCTGAAGCTTTCTTT CASSIERRSPEAFF
TRBJ1-1 TRBV29-1 NA medium-sized TGCAGCGGCCAGCCCACGGTGATGAACACTGAAGCTTTCTTT CSGQPTVMNTEAFF
TRBJ2-2 TRBV7-2 NA medium-sized TGTGCCAGCAGCTTTAGTGGGGCCGGGGAGCTGTTTTTT CASSFSGAGELFF
TRBJ2-1 TRBV24-1 NA medium-sized TGTGCCACCAGTCAAAGCTACAATGAGCAGTTCTTC CATSQSYNEQFF
TRBJ1-5 TRBV27 NA medium-sized TGTGCCAGCAGTAAACAGGGCTATCAGCAGCCCCAGCATTTT CASSKQGYQQPQHF
TRBJ2-1 TRBV2 NA medium-sized TGTGCCAGGGAAGGGGGTTCCTACAATGAGCAGTTCTTC CAREGGSYNEQFF
TRBJ1-2 TRBV20-1 NA medium-sized TGCAGTGCTAGAGGAGAAAGGGAAGGAGGCTACACCTTC CSARGEREGGYTF
TRBJ2-2 TRBV28 NA medium-sized TGTGCCAGCGAGCAGTCCCGGGACCTCGGCGGGGAGCTGTTTTTT CASEQSRDLGGELFF
TRBJ2-5 TRBV25-1 NA medium-sized TGTGCCAGCAGGCCGAATTTGGGACCCCAGTACTTC CASRPNLGPQYF
TRBJ2-1 TRBV19 NA medium-sized TGTGCCAGCGACCGGGGACTGGGGTACAATGAGCAGTTCTTC CASDRGLGYNEQFF
TRBJ2-1 TRBV6-2/TRBV6-3 NA large TGTGCCAGCAGTTACTCGAATCGGAATGAGCAGTTCTTC CASSYSNRNEQFF
TRBJ2-2 TRBV29-1 NA medium-sized TGCAGCGTTGCCGCAGGGGACACCGGGGAGCTGTTTTTT CSVAAGDTGELFF
TRBJ1-4 TRBV27 NA medium-sized TGTGCCAGCAGTGCTTCCGGGGTAGTGAATGAAAAACTGTTTTTT CASSASGVVNEKLFF